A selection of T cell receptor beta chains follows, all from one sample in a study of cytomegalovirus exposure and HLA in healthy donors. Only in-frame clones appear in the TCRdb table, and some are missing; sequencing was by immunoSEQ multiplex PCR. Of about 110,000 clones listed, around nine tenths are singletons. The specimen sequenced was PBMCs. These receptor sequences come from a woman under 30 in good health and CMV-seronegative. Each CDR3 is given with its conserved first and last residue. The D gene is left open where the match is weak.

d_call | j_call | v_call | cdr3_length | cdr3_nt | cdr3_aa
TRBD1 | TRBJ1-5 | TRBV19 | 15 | TGTGCCAGTAGTAGAGGGACAGGGATAGACCAGCCCCAGCATTTT | CASSRGTGIDQPQHF
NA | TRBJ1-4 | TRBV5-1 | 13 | TGCGCCAGCAGCTTCGAGATGAATGAAAAACTGTTTTTT | CASSFEMNEKLFF
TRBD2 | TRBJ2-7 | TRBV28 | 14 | TGTGCCAGCAGGCCGGGACTAGCGAGCTACGAGCAGTACTTC | CASRPGLASYEQYF
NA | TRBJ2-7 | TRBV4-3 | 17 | TGCGCCAGCAGCCAAGATTACGCAGACCACAGCTCCTACGAGCAGTACTTC | CASSQDYADHSSYEQYF
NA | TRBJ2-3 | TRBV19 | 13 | TGTGCCAGTACTTCGTGGCTCACAGATACGCAGTATTTT | CASTSWLTDTQYF
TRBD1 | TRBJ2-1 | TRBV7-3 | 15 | TGTGCCAGCAGCTATGGGACAGGCTCCTACAATGAGCAGTTCTTC | CASSYGTGSYNEQFF
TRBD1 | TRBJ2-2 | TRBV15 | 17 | TGTGCCACCAGCCCGACAGGGGGCTTTCTGAGTACCGGGGAGCTGTTTTTT | CATSPTGGFLSTGELFF
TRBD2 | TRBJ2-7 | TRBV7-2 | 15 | TGTGCCAGCAGCTCGGGGGGGAATGGCCCCTACGAGCAGTACTTC | CASSSGGNGPYEQYF
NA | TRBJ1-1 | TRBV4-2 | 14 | TGTGCCAGCCGGCTAGTAGGCTCGAACACTGAAGCTTTCTTT | CASRLVGSNTEAFF
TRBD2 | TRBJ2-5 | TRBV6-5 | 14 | TGTGCCAGCAGTTACCACTGGACTAGCCGCACCCAGTACTTC | CASSYHWTSRTQYF